The rows below give T cell receptor beta chains drawn from one sample of a study of control samples from healthy donors and cancer patients. Produced via immunoSEQ multiplex PCR; TCRdb's table is partial and in-frame only. This table has some 100,000 clones, more than 85% appearing once. What was sequenced was blood. Every receptor here comes from a woman between 50 and 59 years old in good health. Each CDR3 is given without its conserved first and last residue.

v_call	cdr3_length	cdr3_aa
TRBV9	10	ASSLQGDTQY
TRBV19	14	ASSMLAGGAYNEQF
TRBV7-7	13	ASSVGHPEANEQF
TRBV4-1	15	ASSQGNGLLFLYEQY
TRBV7-9	14	ASSPYDAGGKKTQY
TRBV7-2	12	ASSSPGNLYGYT
TRBV5-3	9	ANPWQSEAF
TRBV30	11	AWNGQGYTEAF
TRBV6-2/TRBV6-3	11	ASSSIAKNIQY
TRBV4-3	13	ASSQSGNFLGGYT
TRBV7-2	13	ASSLVQTEDQPQH
TRBV6-2/TRBV6-3	13	ASSQIPQGNTEAF
TRBV5-8	14	ASSLWIIQGTDTQY
TRBV18	12	ASSPGAGKETQY
TRBV4-1	17	ASSQDDPSRTSDNNEQF
TRBV15	13	ATSSAMMRGETQY
TRBV14	13	ASSQRQGVYNEQF
TRBV4-3	12	ASSQEGMNTEAF
TRBV19	12	ASSIDNPGQPQH
TRBV10-1	17	ASSAPSIGGERSDSPLH
TRBV12-5	13	ASGPGDRTYQPQH
TRBV5-1	13	ASQTAGANTGELF
TRBV19	12	ASIPGYGANVLT
TRBV7-9	13	ASSLDTRRNTEAF
TRBV24-1	11	ATSDGPNQPQH
TRBV6-5	13	ASSMKTGAAYGYT
TRBV11-3	11	ASSFANTGELF
TRBV19	12	ASSPGRLNEKLF
TRBV6-5	13	ASNAVWPPEGKLF
TRBV4-1	11	ASSQVGADEQY
TRBV27	11	ASSLTHSYEQY
TRBV7-2	14	ASSSLLQRAKNIQY
TRBV2	11	ASSEAWASPLH
TRBV29-1	10	SEGRMTYGYT
TRBV6-2/TRBV6-3	13	ASSSPRTGITGYT
TRBV5-6	14	ASSWGSLGNTGELF
TRBV6-5	11	ASSYSNRNEQF
TRBV7-2	13	ASSSLSGGDSEQF
TRBV2	11	ASKAGIYQPQH
TRBV10-3	19	AISEPRRSGLADLLGDTQY
TRBV6-5	13	ASSYLGGSGNEQY
TRBV25-1	13	ASSDRGVGWETQY
TRBV29-1	10	SVAGTFYGYT